What follows describes a single T cell receptor beta chain. Its antigen is unknown. A much larger clone sits a single nucleotide away, making a read error possible. The TCR beta library used iRepertoire HTBI primers with Arm-PCR amplification of CDR3. TCRdb independently ran MiXCR on the multiplex PCR reads; one entry per CDR3 protein. The table has around 460,000 distinct CDR3 sequences, about 22% seen once. The data are from a study of regulatory T cells in long-lasting Graves disease. Specified time point: persistent/refractory GD, antithyroid drugs over 5 years with positive TRAb. Preparation of the TCR library used RNA extracted from PBMCs. General study points: Relative to new patients (966), persistent patients exhibited greater sharing of public clonotypes (about 3,000).

The sequencing here drew on peripheral blood mononuclear cells (PBMCs), taken when the disease was refractory, from a patient treated with antithyroid drugs. The TCR originated in a female donor with Graves disease.

CDR3 amino acids: CANSTQLSNQPQHF. Here the CDR3 DNA reads TGTGCCAACAGCACCCAGTTGAGCAATCAGCCCCAGCATTTT. The rearrangement uses TRBV7-8 and TRBJ1-5; D gene ambiguous. Germline V gene data show CDR1 as SGHVS and CDR2 as FQNEAQ. This CDR3 is built from 14 residues. The whole variable domain, filled in from reference TRBV7-8 and TRBJ1-5, reads GAGVSQSPRYKVAKRGQDVALRCDPISGHVSLFWYQQALGQGPEFLTYFQNEAQLDKSGLPSDRFFAERPEGSVSTLKIQRTQQEDSAVYLCANSTQLSNQPQHFGDGTRLSIL.